The rows below give T cell receptor beta chains drawn from one sample of a study of T-cell memory formation after mild COVID-19. TCRdb independently ran MiXCR on the 5' RACE reads; one entry per CDR3 protein. There are 550,000 to 600,000 distinct CDR3 sequences in the sample; about 22% occur only once, and 7.5% to 9.5% lies in the top ten. The specimen was PBMCs or a T cell subset sorted from them (not recorded which). Receptor source: an adult woman who had mild COVID-19 (a few samples of this study predate the infection). Cell type and time point are not known. The CDR3 runs from the conserved cysteine through the conserved F or W. D genes are given only for firm matches. Clone size is stated in some rows and not others, as once, few, many or a class when expanded.

TRBV6-2/TRBV6-3	few	-	TRBJ1-2	CASSQITGFQYGYTF	TGTGCCAGCAGCCAAATCACAGGATTTCAATATGGCTACACCTTC
TRBV11-2	few	-	TRBJ1-2	CASSLDGRAGAYGYTF	TGTGCCAGCAGCTTAGACGGGCGGGCAGGGGCCTATGGCTACACCTTC
TRBV20-1	-	-	TRBJ2-7	CSAEPVGNSYEQYF	TGCAGTGCCGAACCGGTAGGCAACTCCTACGAGCAGTACTTC
TRBV21-1	-	-	TRBJ1-2	CASSKAMGRGYGYTF	TGTGCCAGCAGCAAAGCAATGGGGAGAGGCTATGGCTACACCTTC
TRBV25-1	few	TRBD2	TRBJ2-3	CASSQTGLAGGPSTDTQYF	TGTGCCAGCAGCCAGACCGGACTAGCGGGGGGGCCCAGCACAGATACGCAGTATTTT
TRBV20-1	few	-	TRBJ2-3	CSARAHPGTDTQYF	TGCAGTGCTCGGGCTCACCCGGGCACAGATACGCAGTATTTT
TRBV10-3	many	-	TRBJ2-7	CAISNGPPSYEQYF	TGTGCCATCAGTAACGGACCCCCCTCCTACGAGCAGTACTTC
TRBV5-1	-	TRBD1	TRBJ2-7	CASSEGTGNSYEQYF	TGCGCCAGCAGCGAAGGGACAGGAAACTCCTACGAGCAGTACTTC
TRBV5-1	-	-	TRBJ1-1	CASSLPGLPTEAFF	TGCGCCAGCAGCTTGCCGGGACTGCCAACTGAAGCTTTCTTT
TRBV11-2	-	TRBD1	TRBJ2-7	CASSFGQGLHEQYF	TGTGCCAGCAGCTTCGGACAGGGGTTACACGAGCAGTACTTC
TRBV29-1	-	-	TRBJ1-2	CSVTPGGRGGYTF	TGCAGCGTCACCCCTGGGGGGAGAGGGGGCTACACCTTC
TRBV4-1	-	-	TRBJ1-4	CASSQSTGSNEKLFF	TGCGCCAGCAGCCAGTCGACAGGCTCAAATGAAAAACTGTTTTTT
TRBV18	-	-	TRBJ1-1	CASSNTPGAGTEAFF	TGTGCCAGCTCGAATACCCCAGGGGCAGGTACTGAAGCTTTCTTT
TRBV20-1	-	TRBD2	TRBJ2-5	CSARDRGASGGKYQETQYF	TGCAGTGCTAGAGATCGCGGGGCTAGCGGGGGGAAGTACCAAGAGACCCAGTACTTC
TRBV18	few	TRBD1	TRBJ2-7	CASSPRVGQGHEQYF	TGTGCCAGCTCACCAAGGGTGGGACAGGGTCACGAGCAGTACTTC
TRBV6-6	-	TRBD2	TRBJ2-7	CASSYLAGNYEQYF	TGTGCCAGCAGTTACCTAGCGGGCAACTACGAGCAGTACTTC
TRBV20-1	-	-	TRBJ1-1	CSARDKIRTNTEAFF	TGCAGTGCTAGAGATAAGATACGGACGAACACTGAAGCTTTCTTT
TRBV20-1	few	TRBD1	TRBJ2-5	CSAREAGGVRETQYF	TGCAGTGCTAGGGAAGCAGGGGGCGTCAGGGAGACCCAGTACTTC
TRBV12-3/TRBV12-4	few	-	TRBJ2-7	CASSSLGISYEQYF	TGTGCCAGCAGTTCACTCGGGATTTCCTACGAGCAGTACTTC
TRBV28	-	-	TRBJ1-2	CASSLPPYGYTF	TGTGCCAGCAGTTTGCCTCCCTATGGCTACACCTTC
TRBV4-1	few	-	TRBJ2-5	CASSLVQDQETQYF	TGCGCCAGCAGCCTTGTCCAGGATCAAGAGACCCAGTACTTC
TRBV12-3/TRBV12-4	-	TRBD2	TRBJ2-7	CASSLFPGRGGSYEQYF	TGTGCCAGCAGTTTATTCCCGGGGCGGGGGGGATCCTACGAGCAGTACTTC
TRBV6-1	-	-	TRBJ2-7	CASSEGLQVVEEQYF	TGTGCCAGCAGTGAAGGATTACAGGTTGTGGAGGAGCAGTACTTC
TRBV5-5	-	TRBD2	TRBJ2-5	CASSEGLAGVQETQYF	TGTGCCAGCAGCGAGGGACTAGCGGGGGTACAAGAGACCCAGTACTTC
TRBV29-1	few	TRBD2	TRBJ2-1	CSVGQRLAGYNEQFF	TGCAGCGTGGGACAACGACTAGCGGGATACAATGAGCAGTTCTTC